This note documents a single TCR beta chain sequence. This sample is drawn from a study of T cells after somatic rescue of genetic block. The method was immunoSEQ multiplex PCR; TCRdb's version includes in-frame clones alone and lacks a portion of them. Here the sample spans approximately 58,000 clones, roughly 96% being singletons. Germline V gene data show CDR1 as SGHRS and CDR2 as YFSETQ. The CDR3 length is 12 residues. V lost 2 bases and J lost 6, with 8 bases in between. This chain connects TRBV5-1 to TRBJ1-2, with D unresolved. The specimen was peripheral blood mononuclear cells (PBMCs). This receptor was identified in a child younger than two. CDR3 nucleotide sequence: TGCGCCAGCAGCTTACACGGGAATGGCTACACCTTC. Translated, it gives CASSLHGNGYTF.